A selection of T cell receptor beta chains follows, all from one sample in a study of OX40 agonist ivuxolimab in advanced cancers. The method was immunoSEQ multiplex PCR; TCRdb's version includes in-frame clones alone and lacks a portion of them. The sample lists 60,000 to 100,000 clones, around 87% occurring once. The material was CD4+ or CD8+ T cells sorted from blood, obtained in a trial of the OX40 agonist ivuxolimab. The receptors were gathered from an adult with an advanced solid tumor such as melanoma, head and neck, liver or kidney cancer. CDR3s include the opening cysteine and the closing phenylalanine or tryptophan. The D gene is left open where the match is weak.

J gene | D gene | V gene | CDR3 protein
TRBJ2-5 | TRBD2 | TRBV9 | CASSVGLAGGGYQETQYF
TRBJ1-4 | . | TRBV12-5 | CASGLGRGGIEKLFF
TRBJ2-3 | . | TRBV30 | CAWSIQGKTDTQYF
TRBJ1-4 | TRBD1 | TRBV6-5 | CASKVDRANEKLFF
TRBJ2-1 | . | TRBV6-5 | CASRQGQFNEQFF
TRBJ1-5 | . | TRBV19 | CASSIAGVSNQPQHF
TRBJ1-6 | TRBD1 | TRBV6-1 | CASKLGTAPSPLHF
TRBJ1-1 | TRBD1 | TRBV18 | CASSPRDRVTEAFF
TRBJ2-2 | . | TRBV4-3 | CASSHSPGIAGELFF
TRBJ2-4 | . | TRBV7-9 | CASSLGLAKNIQYF
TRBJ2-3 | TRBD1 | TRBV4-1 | CASSQDVHRGRITDTQYF
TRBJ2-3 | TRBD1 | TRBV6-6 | CASSSGGYSTDTQYF
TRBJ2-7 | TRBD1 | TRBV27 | CASSSTGEKSPYEQYF
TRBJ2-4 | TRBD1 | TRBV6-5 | CASRPDRGNIQYF
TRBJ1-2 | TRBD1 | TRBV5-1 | CASSSRAGTEGGYTF
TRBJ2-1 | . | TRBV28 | CASSAGTPYNEQFF
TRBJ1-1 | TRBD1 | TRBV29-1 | CSVTGGVRTEAFF
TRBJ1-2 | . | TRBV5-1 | CASSLGKWGIWGNYGYTF
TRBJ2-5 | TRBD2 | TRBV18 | CASSPGGGRAQETQYF
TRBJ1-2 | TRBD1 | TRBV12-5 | CASGLVQYWTGGYGYTF
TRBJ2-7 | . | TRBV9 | CASSKQGLSYEQYF
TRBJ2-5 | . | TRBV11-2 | CASSLSRETQYF
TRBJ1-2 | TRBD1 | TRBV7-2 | CASRPMRGQGYTF
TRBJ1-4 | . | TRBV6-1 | CASSAGGFNEKLFF
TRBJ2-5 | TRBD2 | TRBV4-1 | CASSQDSSSGRGETQYF
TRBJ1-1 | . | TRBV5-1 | CASSPGEGKAFF
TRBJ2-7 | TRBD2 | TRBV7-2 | CASSLGLAGGPEQYF
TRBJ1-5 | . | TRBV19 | CASSIRAEQPQHF
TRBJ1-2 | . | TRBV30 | CAWSVPVPYGYTF
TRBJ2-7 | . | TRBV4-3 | CASSQDPVGASYEQYF
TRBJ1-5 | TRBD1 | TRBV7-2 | CASSLKAGGDNQPQHF
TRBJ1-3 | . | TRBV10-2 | CASTRDRSSGNTIYF
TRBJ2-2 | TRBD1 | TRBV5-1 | CASSKGQPGSGELFF
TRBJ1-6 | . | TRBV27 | CASSLYNPSNSPLHF
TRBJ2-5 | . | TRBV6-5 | CASSYERGRETQYF
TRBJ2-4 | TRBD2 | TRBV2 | CASSEGGLAGGKNIQYF
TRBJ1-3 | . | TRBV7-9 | CASSPDPGTSSGNTIYF
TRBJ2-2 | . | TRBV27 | CASSLNTGELFF
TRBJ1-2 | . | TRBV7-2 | CASSLHGEGYYGYTF
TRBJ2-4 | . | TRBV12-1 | CASSFVFMRLAKNIQYF
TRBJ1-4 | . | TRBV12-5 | CASGLVGGRGANEKLFF
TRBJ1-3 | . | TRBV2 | CASNRGDSGNTIYF
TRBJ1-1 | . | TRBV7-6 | CASSLVPTSLRQRNTEAFF
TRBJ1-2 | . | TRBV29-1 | CSVADYGYTF